This entry describes one TCR beta chain. Antigen unknown. The junction does not match germline at one end; this may be a read error. A library of TCRbeta sequences, prepared with unique molecular identifiers, was generated. TCRdb reprocessed the PCR reads via MiXCR and lists one record per CDR3 protein. The sample includes 190,000 or so distinct CDR3 sequences, just under 6.5% of them seen just once. This specimen comes from a study of T-cell reconstitution after alpha-beta-depleted transplantation in children. Findings and limits, study-wide: Reportedly, only several hundred clones from non-depleted graft cells drove alpha-beta T-cell counts at about two months. From surviving recipient T cells and thymic progenitors came the high day-60 TCRbeta diversity observed in some patients. After one year, T-cell counts and TCRbeta diversity mostly came from new T cells.

CDR3 size: 16 residues. Germline loops: CDR1 MGHRA, CDR2 YSYEKL. The chain uses TRBV4-1 and TRBJ2-2, with D possibly being TRBD2 (6 bases). This TCR was sampled from a girl younger than two with combined immunodeficiency, due to receive a stem cell transplant. The sample in question was PBMCs, obtained before TCRalphabeta/CD19-depleted stem cell transplant. CDR3 in amino acids: CASSQFLAGNAGELFF. CDR3 coding DNA: TGCGCCAGCAGCCAATTTCTTGCGGGGAACGCCGGGGAGCTGTTTTTT.